The 23 T cell receptor beta chains given below trace back to one sample, sequenced in a study of shared clonotypes between healthy human individuals. The table came from immunoSEQ multiplex PCR; TCRdb's copy has only in-frame clones and leaves some out. The sample gives 2 million to 2.5 million clones, over 85% of which show up once; 0.36% is in the top ten. The sequenced material came from naive CD4+ T cells from PBMCs. Subset of the sample: CD45RA+ positively selected. These receptors were obtained from a man aged 18-30 years in good health. Some clones in this sample may be carry-over from other donors' samples.

This sequence joins TRBV14 and TRBJ2-1; tentatively, D is TRBD1 or TRBD2 (5 bases each). Germline V gene lookup returns CDR1 SGHDN and CDR2 FVKESK. V lost 1 base, J lost 7 bases, and 17 bases lay in between. The CDR3 is 16 amino acids. CDR3 amino acids: CASSQVGLAGSNEQFF. The CDR3 DNA follows: TGTGCCAGCAGCCAAGTGGGGCTAGCAGGGAGTAATGAGCAGTTCTTC.

J is TRBJ2-5 and V is TRBV4-1; 9 nucleotides match TRBD1. With 5 bases clipped from V and 5 bases from J, the junction kept 12 bases outside the gene matches. CDR3 size: 16 residues. Germline values: CDR1 MGHRA, CDR2 YSYEKL. In DNA, the CDR3 is TGCGCCAGCAGCTACCGTCCCGGGACAGGGTTGGAGACCCAGTACTTC. This encodes CASSYRPGTGLETQYF.

The V gene is TRBV28, the J gene TRBJ1-2; D is undetermined. Per germline, CDR1 MDHEN and CDR2 SYDVKM. The CDR3 is made up of 12 amino acids. V lost 2 bases, J lost 7 bases, and 8 bases lay in between. Written as DNA, the CDR3 is TGTGCCAGCAGTTTACTCCCCTCTGGCTACACCTTC. It specifies CASSLLPSGYTF.

The chain is built from TRBV28 and TRBJ2-7; 11 nucleotides agree with TRBD1. Germline CDR1 reads MDHEN; CDR2 reads SYDVKM. With 2 bases clipped from V and 4 bases from J, the junction kept 19 bases outside the gene matches. This CDR3 is built from 20 residues. The chain's CDR3 is CASSLPGTGGYFFREYEQYF. In nucleotides, the CDR3 is TGTGCCAGCAGTTTACCCGGGACAGGGGGTTACTTCTTCCGGGAATACGAGCAGTACTTC. Supplemented by reference TRBV28 and TRBJ2-7, the full variable domain reads DVKVTQSSRYLVKRTGEKVFLECVQDMDHENMFWYRQDPGLGLRLIYFSYDVKMKEKGDIPEGYSVSREKKERFSLILESASTNQTSMYLCASSLPGTGGYFFREYEQYFGPGTRLTVT.

V and J are TRBV9 and TRBJ1-3; D is uncertain. This CDR3 region has 14 residues. Germline CDR1 reads SGDLS; CDR2 reads YYNGEE. V shed 2 bases and J shed 1 base, with 7 bases lying between them. CDR3 protein: CASSVSTSGNTIYF. DNA for the CDR3: TGTGCCAGCAGCGTCAGTACGTCTGGAAACACCATATATTTT.

The rearrangement joins TRBV6-1 to TRBJ2-7; D call uncertain. CDR3 size: 16 residues. Germline V CDR1 and CDR2: MNHNS, SASEGT. V lost 3 bases to trimming and J lost 2 bases, with 17 bases between them. The CDR3 reads CASSEGSPIPTYEQYF. CDR3 bases: TGTGCCAGCAGTGAGGGCAGCCCTATACCAACCTACGAGCAGTACTTC.

V gene TRBV19 combines with J gene TRBJ2-1; 7 bases agree with TRBD2. CDR3 length: 14 amino acids. The J segment lost 8 bases and the V segment lost 5 bases, leaving 9 bases of the junction unmatched. Looked up from germline, CDR1 is LNHDA and CDR2 is SQIVND (reference sequence). The CDR3 loop reads CASSGRGRSYEQFF. In DNA form, the CDR3 reads TGTGCCAGTAGTGGGCGGGGGAGGTCGTATGAGCAGTTCTTC.

The sample holds one count of this clone. The chain employs TRBV27 and TRBJ2-1; D might be TRBD2 (5 bases). In germline, CDR1 is MNHEY, CDR2 SMNVEV (reference sequence). V was trimmed by 3 bases and J by 9 bases, leaving 21 bases between them. The CDR3 contains 16 residues. The CDR3 DNA sequence: TGTGCCAGCAGTTTTTATCCACGGGAATTTCCTTTTGAGCAGTTCTTC. Its protein is CASSFYPREFPFEQFF.

The chain joins TRBV28 to TRBJ1-4; D unresolved. The CDR3 totals 17 residues. Trimming removed 8 bases at V and 8 bases at J, with 27 bases between. CDR1 and CDR2 (germline): MDHEN, SYDVKM. The CDR3 nucleotides read TGTGCCAGCGGAAGAATATCTAGGACGCCAATTGGGGAAAAACTGTTTTTT. Its translation is CASGRISRTPIGEKLFF.

The chain couples TRBV6-1 to TRBJ2-7, with 9 bases fitting TRBD1. V dropped 10 bases and J dropped 2; count of bases not matched to a gene: 12. The germline V gene has CDR1 MNHNS and CDR2 SASEGT. The CDR3 extends over 15 amino acids. The CDR3 nucleotides read TGTGCCACCGTGTTTTCGGGACAGGGACCCTACGAGCAGTACTTC. It encodes CATVFSGQGPYEQYF.

This chain joins TRBV29-1 and TRBJ2-7; the D gene is possibly TRBD1 (6 bases). Germline CDR1 and CDR2: SQVTM and ANQGSEA. V was trimmed by 2 bases and J by 3 bases, leaving 20 bases between them. The length of the CDR3 is 16 residues. The CDR3 loop reads CSVETSGPGASYEQYF. The CDR3 DNA follows: TGCAGCGTTGAAACTTCAGGGCCAGGGGCCAGCTACGAGCAGTACTTC.

The gene calls are TRBV30 and TRBJ2-5; 11 bases are shared with TRBD2. CDR1 and CDR2 (germline): GTSNPN, SVGIG (reference sequence). The CDR3 has 15 residues. V lost 0 bases and J lost 6; bases outside the gene matches: 6. Here the CDR3 reads CAWSVWASGRQTQYF. CDR3 coding DNA: TGTGCCTGGAGTGTCTGGGCTAGCGGGAGGCAGACCCAGTACTTC.

The chain links TRBV7-6 to TRBJ1-3, with 10 bases lining up with TRBD1. The CDR3 loop spans 14 amino acids. Per germline, CDR1 SGHVS and CDR2 FNYEAQ. The V and J ends lost 3 bases and 8 bases, in that order; junction bases with no gene match: 4. The CDR3 here is CASSFRDRGHTIYF. CDR3 bases: TGTGCCAGCAGCTTCCGGGACAGGGGACACACCATATATTTT.

The chain is built from TRBV28 and TRBJ1-2; D gene unclear. Germline V gene sequence: CDR1 MDHEN, CDR2 SYDVKM. The CDR3 totals 12 residues. V lost 1 base, J lost 8 bases, and 8 bases lay in between. This chain's CDR3 is CASSLSWWGYTF. The DNA of the CDR3 is TGTGCCAGCAGTTTATCATGGTGGGGCTACACCTTC.

V usage is TRBV6-6 and J usage is TRBJ1-2, with TRBD1 matching 9 bases. CDR1 is MNHNY and CDR2 is SVGAGI in the germline V gene (reference sequence). The CDR3 extends over 15 amino acids. With 2 bases clipped from V and 0 bases from J, the junction kept 1 base outside the gene matches. The CDR3 protein is CASSYGTGTNYGYTF. For the CDR3, the DNA is TGTGCCAGCAGTTACGGGACAGGGACTAACTATGGCTACACCTTC.

The J gene is TRBJ2-3, the V gene TRBV5-1; no clear D gene. V was clipped by 1 base and J by 4 bases, with 13 bases between them. The germline V gene encodes CDR1 SGHRS and CDR2 YFSETQ. This CDR3 has 15 residues. The CDR3 protein is CASSLPEGVSDTQYF. CDR3 in DNA: TGCGCCAGCAGCTTGCCAGAAGGAGTTTCAGATACGCAGTATTTT. The complete variable domain, with remaining parts taken from reference TRBV5-1 and TRBJ2-3, reads KAGVTQTPRYLIKTRGQQVTLSCSPISGHRSVSWYQQTPGQGLQFLFEYFSETQRNKGNFPGRFSGRQFSNSRSEMNVSTLELGDSALYLCASSLPEGVSDTQYFGPGTRLTVL.

As to this clone: Other DNA sequences within the sample encode an identical CDR3. CDR3 bases: TGTGCCAGCAGCTTAGTGAGAGGTTCCACTGAAGCTTTCTTT. It translates to CASSLVRGSTEAFF. The rearrangement joins TRBV7-2 to TRBJ1-1; D call uncertain. Germline CDR1 reads SGHTA; CDR2 reads FQGNSA. Trimming stripped 1 base from V and 4 bases from J, with 10 bases between. The CDR3 is 14 amino acids.

This clone has more than one count but fewer than ten. The V call is TRBV6-5, the J call TRBJ1-5, with no clear D. The CDR3 extends over 14 amino acids. Germline CDR1 is MNHEY and CDR2 is SVGAGI. Trimming removed 6 bases at V and 1 base at J, with 10 bases between. Here the CDR3 DNA reads TGTGCCAGCAGACCCTTCGGGAGCAATCAGCCCCAGCATTTT. It yields the protein CASRPFGSNQPQHF.

The V call is TRBV30, the J call TRBJ1-2, with D tentatively TRBD1 (5 bases). The germline gives CDR1 GTSNPN, CDR2 SVGIG (reference sequence). This CDR3 contains 14 residues. Trimming took off 0 bases at V and 8 bases at J, with 16 bases between the two ends. CDR3 region: CAWSVRPPRGGYTF. In nucleotides, the CDR3 is TGTGCCTGGAGTGTACGGCCCCCGAGGGGCGGCTACACCTTC.

In its sample, this clone was seen once. The rearrangement uses TRBV28 and TRBJ2-7; TRBD1 agrees at 9 bases. Germline V gives CDR1 MDHEN, CDR2 SYDVKM. The CDR3 has 14 amino acids. The V and J ends lost 7 bases and 2 bases, in that order; junction bases with no gene match: 6. The DNA of the CDR3 is TGTGCCAGCATGATCCGGGACAGGGCCTACGAGCAGTACTTC. Protein product: CASMIRDRAYEQYF.

The chain is built from TRBV4-3 and TRBJ1-4, with TRBD1 matching 8 bases. The CDR3 is 20 residues long. In germline, CDR1 is LGHNA, CDR2 YSLEER. Trimming took 1 base from V and 0 from J; bases not matched to a gene: 13. The CDR3 spells CASSQGIRDRTIATNEKLFF. For the CDR3, the DNA is TGCGCCAGCAGCCAAGGGATCCGGGACAGGACCATTGCAACTAATGAAAAACTGTTTTTT.

This chain links TRBV19 with TRBJ2-7; possible D gene TRBD1, 7 bases. Trimming removed 5 bases from V and 3 bases from J, with 14 bases in between. This CDR3 spans 14 amino acids. The V gene's germline CDR1 is LNHDA and CDR2 SQIVND (reference sequence). CDR3 loop: CASSVRQGGYEQYF. In DNA, the CDR3 is TGTGCCAGTAGTGTTCGACAGGGAGGCTACGAGCAGTACTTC.

CDR3 protein: CASSYRGTFNNEQFF. DNA for the CDR3: TGTGCCAGCAGTTACCGTGGTACGTTTAACAATGAGCAGTTCTTC. The V gene is TRBV27, the J gene TRBJ2-1, with D uncertain. In germline, CDR1 is MNHEY, CDR2 SMNVEV (reference sequence). The CDR3 spans 15 residues. The V end was cut by 4 bases, the J end by 5 bases, with 15 bases between.